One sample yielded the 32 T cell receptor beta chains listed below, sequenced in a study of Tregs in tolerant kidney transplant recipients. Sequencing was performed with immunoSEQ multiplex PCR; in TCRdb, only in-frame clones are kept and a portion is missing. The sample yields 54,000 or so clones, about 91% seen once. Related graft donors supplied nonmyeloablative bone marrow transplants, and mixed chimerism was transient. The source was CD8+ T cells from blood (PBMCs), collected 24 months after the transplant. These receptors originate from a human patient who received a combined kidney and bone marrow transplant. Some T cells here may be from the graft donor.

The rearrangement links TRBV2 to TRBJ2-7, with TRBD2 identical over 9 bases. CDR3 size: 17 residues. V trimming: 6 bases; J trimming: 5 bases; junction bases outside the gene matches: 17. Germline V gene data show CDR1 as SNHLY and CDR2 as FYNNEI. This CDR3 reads CASSEGGAILAGNEQYF. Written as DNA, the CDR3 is TGTGCCAGCAGCGAGGGAGGGGCAATTCTAGCGGGAAACGAGCAGTACTTC.

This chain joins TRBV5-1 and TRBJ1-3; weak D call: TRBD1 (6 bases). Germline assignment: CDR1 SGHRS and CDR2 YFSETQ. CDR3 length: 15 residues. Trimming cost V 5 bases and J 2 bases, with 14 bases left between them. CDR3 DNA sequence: TGCGCCAGCAGGCAGGACAGCAGGCCTGGAAACACCATATATTTT. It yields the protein CASRQDSRPGNTIYF.

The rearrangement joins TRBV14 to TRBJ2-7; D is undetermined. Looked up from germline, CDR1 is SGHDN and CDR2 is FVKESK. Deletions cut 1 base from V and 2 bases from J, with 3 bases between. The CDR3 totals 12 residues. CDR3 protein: CASSQAAYEQYF. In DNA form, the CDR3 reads TGTGCCAGCAGCCAAGCGGCCTACGAGCAGTACTTC.

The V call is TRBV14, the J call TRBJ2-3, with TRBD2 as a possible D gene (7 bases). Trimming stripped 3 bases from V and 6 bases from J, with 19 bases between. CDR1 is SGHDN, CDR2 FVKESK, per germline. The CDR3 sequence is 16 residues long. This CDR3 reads CASSHPGGPQPDTQYF. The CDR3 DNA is TGTGCCAGCAGCCATCCCGGGGGGCCACAACCGGATACGCAGTATTTT.

The CDR3 DNA sequence: TGCAGCGTACATCCGGGACAGGGACGCACAGATACGCAGTATTTT. It translates to CSVHPGQGRTDTQYF. This chain uses TRBV29-1 with TRBJ2-3; 9 bases match TRBD1. Germline-derived CDR1 and CDR2 are SQVTM and ANQGSEA. CDR3 length: 15 residues. J lost 1 base, V lost 6 bases, and 8 bases had no gene match.

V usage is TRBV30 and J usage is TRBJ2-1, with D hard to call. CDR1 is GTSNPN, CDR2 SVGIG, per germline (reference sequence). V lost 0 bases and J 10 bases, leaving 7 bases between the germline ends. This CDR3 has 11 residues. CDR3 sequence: CAWSVGAEQFF. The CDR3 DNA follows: TGTGCCTGGAGTGTGGGCGCCGAGCAGTTCTTC.

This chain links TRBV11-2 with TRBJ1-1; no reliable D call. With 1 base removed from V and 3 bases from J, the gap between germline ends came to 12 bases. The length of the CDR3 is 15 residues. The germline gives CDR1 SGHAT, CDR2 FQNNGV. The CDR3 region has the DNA TGTGCCAGCAGCTTAGGAGGGTACACTCACACTGAAGCTTTCTTT. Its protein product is CASSLGGYTHTEAFF.

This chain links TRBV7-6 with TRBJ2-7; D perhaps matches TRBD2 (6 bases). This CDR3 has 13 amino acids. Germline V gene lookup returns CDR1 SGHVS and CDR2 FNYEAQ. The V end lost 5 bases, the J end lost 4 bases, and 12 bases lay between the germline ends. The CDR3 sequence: CASSPNSGYEQYF. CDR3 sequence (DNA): TGTGCCAGCAGCCCAAATAGCGGTTACGAGCAGTACTTC.

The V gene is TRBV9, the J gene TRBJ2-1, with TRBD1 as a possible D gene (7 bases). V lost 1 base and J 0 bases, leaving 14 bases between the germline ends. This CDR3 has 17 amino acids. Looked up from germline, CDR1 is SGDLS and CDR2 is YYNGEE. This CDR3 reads CASSVSWGDSSYNEQFF. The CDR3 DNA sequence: TGTGCCAGCAGCGTATCGTGGGGGGACAGCTCCTACAATGAGCAGTTCTTC.

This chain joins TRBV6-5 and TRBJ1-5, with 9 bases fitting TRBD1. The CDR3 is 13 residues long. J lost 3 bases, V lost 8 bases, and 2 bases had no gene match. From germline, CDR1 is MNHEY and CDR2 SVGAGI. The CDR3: CASGQGLNQPQHF. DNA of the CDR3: TGTGCCAGCGGACAGGGGCTCAATCAGCCCCAGCATTTT.

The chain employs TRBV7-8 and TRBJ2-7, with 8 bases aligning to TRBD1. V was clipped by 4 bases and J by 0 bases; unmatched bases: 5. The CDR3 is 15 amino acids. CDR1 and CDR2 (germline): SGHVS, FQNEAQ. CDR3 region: CASSSDRASSYEQYF. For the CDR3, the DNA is TGTGCCAGCAGCTCGGACAGGGCCTCCTCCTACGAGCAGTACTTC.

The CDR3 is CASSRVGETQYF. The CDR3 bases are TGTGCCAGTTCCCGGGTCGGGGAGACCCAGTACTTC. The genes are TRBV28 and TRBJ2-5, with no clear D. The length of the CDR3 is 12 residues. CDR1 and CDR2 (germline): MDHEN, SYDVKM. V was clipped by 9 bases and J by 5 bases, with 13 bases between them.

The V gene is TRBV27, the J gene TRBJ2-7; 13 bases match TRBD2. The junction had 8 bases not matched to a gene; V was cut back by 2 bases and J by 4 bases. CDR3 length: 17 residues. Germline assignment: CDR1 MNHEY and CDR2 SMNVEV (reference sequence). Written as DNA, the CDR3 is TGTGCCAGCAGTTTAAGAGCAGGGACTAGCGGGGTGTACGAGCAGTACTTC. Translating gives CASSLRAGTSGVYEQYF.

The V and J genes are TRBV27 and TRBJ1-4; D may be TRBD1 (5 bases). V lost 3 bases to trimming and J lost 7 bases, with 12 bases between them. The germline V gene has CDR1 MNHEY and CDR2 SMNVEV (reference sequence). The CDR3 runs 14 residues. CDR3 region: CASSLVQVPEKLFF. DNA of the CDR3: TGTGCCAGCAGTTTGGTACAGGTCCCTGAAAAACTGTTTTTT.

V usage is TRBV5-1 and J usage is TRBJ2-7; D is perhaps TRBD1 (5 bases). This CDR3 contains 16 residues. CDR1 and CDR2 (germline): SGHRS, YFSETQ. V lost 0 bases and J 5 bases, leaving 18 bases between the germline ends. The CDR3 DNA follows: TGCGCCAGCAGCTTGGAGATACAGGCTCCTATCGACGAGCAGTACTTC. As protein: CASSLEIQAPIDEQYF.

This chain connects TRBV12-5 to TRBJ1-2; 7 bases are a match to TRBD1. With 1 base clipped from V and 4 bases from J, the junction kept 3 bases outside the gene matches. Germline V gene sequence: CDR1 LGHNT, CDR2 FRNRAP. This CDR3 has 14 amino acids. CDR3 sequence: CASGLGQGIYGYTF. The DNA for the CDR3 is TGTGCTAGTGGTTTGGGACAGGGAATCTATGGCTACACCTTC.

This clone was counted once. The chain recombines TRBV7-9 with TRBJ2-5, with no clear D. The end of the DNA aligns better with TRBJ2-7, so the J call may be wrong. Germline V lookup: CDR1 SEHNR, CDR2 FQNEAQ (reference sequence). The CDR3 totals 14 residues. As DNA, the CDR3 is TGTGCCAGCAGCCCAAGAACTTACTCCTACGAGCAGTACTTC. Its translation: CASSPRTYSYEQYF.

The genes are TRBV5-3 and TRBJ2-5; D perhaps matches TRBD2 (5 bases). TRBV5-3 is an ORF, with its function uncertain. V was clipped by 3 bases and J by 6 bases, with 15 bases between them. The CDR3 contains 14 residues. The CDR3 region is CARSSIGRGKTQYF. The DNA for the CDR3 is TGTGCCAGAAGCTCCATCGGTCGGGGAAAGACCCAGTACTTC.

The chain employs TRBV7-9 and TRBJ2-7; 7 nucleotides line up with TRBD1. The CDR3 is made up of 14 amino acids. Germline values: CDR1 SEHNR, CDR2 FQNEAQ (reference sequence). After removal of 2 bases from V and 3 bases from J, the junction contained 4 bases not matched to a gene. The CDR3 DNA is TGTGCCAGCAGCTTAAATGACAGGGTCTACGAGCAGTACTTC. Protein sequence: CASSLNDRVYEQYF.

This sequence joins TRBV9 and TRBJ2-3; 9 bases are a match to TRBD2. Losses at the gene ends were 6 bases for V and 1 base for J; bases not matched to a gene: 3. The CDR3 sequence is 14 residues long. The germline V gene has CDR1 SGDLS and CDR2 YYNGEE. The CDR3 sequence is CASTPSGGTDTQYF. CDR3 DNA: TGTGCCAGCACCCCTAGCGGGGGCACAGATACGCAGTATTTT.

Written as DNA, the CDR3 is TGTGCCAGCAGTAGCCCAGGACTAGCGGGGGATGAGCAGTTCTTC. This gives the protein CASSSPGLAGDEQFF. The chain carries TRBV27 and TRBJ2-1; TRBD2 agrees at 13 bases. The length of the CDR3 is 15 residues. Germline V lookup: CDR1 MNHEY, CDR2 SMNVEV (reference sequence). V trimming: 5 bases; J trimming: 8 bases; junction bases outside the gene matches: 6.

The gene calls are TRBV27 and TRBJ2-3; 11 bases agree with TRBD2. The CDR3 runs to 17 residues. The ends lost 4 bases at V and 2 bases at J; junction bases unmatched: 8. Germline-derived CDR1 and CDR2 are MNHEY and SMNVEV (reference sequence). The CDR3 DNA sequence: TGTGCCAGCAGTTCCCCTCTAGCGGGGGGCAACACAGATACGCAGTATTTT. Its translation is CASSSPLAGGNTDTQYF.

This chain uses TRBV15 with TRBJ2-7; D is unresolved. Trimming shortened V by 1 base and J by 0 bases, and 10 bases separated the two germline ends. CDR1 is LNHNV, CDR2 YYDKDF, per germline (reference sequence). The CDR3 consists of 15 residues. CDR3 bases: TGTGCCACCAGCAGAGTTACATCGCCCTCCTACGAGCAGTACTTC. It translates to CATSRVTSPSYEQYF.

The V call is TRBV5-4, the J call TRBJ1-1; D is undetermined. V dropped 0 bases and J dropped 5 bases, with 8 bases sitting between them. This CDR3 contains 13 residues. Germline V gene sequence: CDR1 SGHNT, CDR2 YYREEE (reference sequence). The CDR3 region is CASSLGFRTEAFF. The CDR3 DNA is TGTGCCAGCAGCTTGGGATTTCGGACTGAAGCTTTCTTT.

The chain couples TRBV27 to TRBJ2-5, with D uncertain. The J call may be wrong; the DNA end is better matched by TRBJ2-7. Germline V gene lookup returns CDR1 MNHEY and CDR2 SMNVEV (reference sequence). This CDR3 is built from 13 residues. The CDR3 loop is CASSLIQSYEQYF. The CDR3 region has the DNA TGTGCCAGCAGTTTAATACAGAGCTACGAGCAGTACTTC.

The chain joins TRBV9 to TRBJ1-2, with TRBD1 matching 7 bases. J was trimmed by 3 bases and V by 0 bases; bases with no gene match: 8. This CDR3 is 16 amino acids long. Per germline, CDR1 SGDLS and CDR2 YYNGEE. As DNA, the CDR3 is TGTGCCAGCAGCGTAGCTGAGACAGGGTCTTACTATGGCTACACCTTC. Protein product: CASSVAETGSYYGYTF.

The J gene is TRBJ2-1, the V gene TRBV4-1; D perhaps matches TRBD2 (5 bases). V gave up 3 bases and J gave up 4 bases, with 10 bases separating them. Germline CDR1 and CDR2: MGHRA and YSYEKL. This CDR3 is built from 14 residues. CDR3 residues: CASSHPDSYNEQFF. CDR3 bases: TGCGCCAGCAGCCATCCGGACTCTTACAATGAGCAGTTCTTC.

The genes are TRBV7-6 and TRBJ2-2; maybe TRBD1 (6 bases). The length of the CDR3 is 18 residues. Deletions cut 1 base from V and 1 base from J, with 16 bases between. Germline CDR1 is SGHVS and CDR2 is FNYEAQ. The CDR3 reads CASSLVDQGHLNTGELFF. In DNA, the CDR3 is TGTGCCAGCAGCTTAGTCGATCAGGGGCACCTGAACACCGGGGAGCTGTTTTTT.

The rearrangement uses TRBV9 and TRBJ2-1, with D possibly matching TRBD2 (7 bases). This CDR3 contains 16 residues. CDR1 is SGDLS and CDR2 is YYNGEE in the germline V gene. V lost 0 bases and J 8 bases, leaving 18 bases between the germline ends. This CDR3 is CASSVDGSGGRHEQFF. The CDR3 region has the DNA TGTGCCAGCAGCGTAGACGGGTCGGGGGGCCGCCATGAGCAGTTCTTC.

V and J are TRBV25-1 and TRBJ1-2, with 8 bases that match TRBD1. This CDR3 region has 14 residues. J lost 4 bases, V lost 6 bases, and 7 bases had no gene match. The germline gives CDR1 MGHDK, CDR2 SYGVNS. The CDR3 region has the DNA TGTGCCAGCAGCGAGAGGACAGGGCGCTATGGCTACACCTTC. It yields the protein CASSERTGRYGYTF.

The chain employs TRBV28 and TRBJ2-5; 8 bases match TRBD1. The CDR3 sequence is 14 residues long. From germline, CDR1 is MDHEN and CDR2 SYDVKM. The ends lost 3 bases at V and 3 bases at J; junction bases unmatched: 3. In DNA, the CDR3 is TGTGCCAGCAGTTTCCGACAGGGGAAAGAGACCCAGTACTTC. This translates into CASSFRQGKETQYF.

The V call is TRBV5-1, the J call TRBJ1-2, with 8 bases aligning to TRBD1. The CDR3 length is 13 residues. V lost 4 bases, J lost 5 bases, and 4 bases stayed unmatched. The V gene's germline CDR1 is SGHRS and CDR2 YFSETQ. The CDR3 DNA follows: TGCGCCAGCAGCCCCTGGACAGGGTATGGCTACACCTTC. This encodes CASSPWTGYGYTF.